This is a list of T cell receptor beta chains from one sample in a study of PD-1 blockade in classical Hodgkin lymphoma. Clones were read by immunoSEQ multiplex PCR, and TCRdb kept only the in-frame ones, dropping some. The sample includes over 25,000 clones, around nine tenths of them seen just once. The sequenced sample was CD8+ T cells from blood, obtained at baseline. These receptors all stem from a human donor with classical Hodgkin lymphoma. Both conserved end residues are part of each CDR3. A D gene is named only where the DNA matches it firmly. The size of a clone is reported for some rows only, either as once, few or many, or as a class for expanded clones.

>TRBD2|.|TRBV7-9|TRBJ2-7
CASSSPGLAGVEQYF
TGTGCCAGCAGCTCTCCGGGACTAGCGGGAGTCGAGCAGTACTTC
>.|.|TRBV7-6|TRBJ1-1
CASSRINTEAFF
TGTGCCAGCAGCCGTATCAACACTGAAGCTTTCTTT
>TRBD2|.|TRBV5-5|TRBJ2-1
CASSFRTSGIKLYNEQFF
TGTGCCAGCAGCTTCAGGACTAGCGGGATCAAACTCTACAATGAGCAGTTCTTC
>.|.|TRBV5-8|TRBJ1-2
CASSLANDRLGYGYTF
TGTGCCAGCAGCTTGGCCAACGACAGGCTTGGCTATGGCTACACCTTC
>.|.|TRBV4-1|TRBJ2-7
CASSQEGYEQYF
TGCGCCAGCAGCCAAGAAGGGTACGAGCAGTACTTC
>.|.|TRBV5-1|TRBJ1-1
CASSLEAELRTEAFF
TGCGCCAGCAGCTTGGAGGCAGAGCTGCGCACTGAAGCTTTCTTT
>TRBD1|.|TRBV27|TRBJ1-2
CASSPWTGVYGYTF
TGTGCCAGCAGTCCATGGACAGGCGTCTATGGCTACACCTTC
>.|.|TRBV9|TRBJ2-7
CASSVYQSGEQYF
TGTGCCAGCAGCGTCTATCAGAGCGGCGAGCAGTACTTC
>.|.|TRBV11-3|TRBJ1-3
CASSLSGASGNTIYF
TGTGCCAGCAGCTTATCAGGGGCTTCTGGAAACACCATATATTTT
>.|.|TRBV19|TRBJ2-7
CASSMGWINYEQYF
TGTGCCAGTAGTATGGGCTGGATTAACTACGAGCAGTACTTC
>.|.|TRBV27|TRBJ1-2
CASRSQRFMEVGYTF
TGTGCCAGCAGGTCTCAACGTTTTATGGAGGTTGGCTACACCTTC
>.|.|TRBV4-1|TRBJ2-7
CASSQIGDPAYEQYF
TGCGCCAGCAGCCAAATTGGGGACCCGGCCTACGAGCAGTACTTC
>TRBD1|.|TRBV10-3|TRBJ2-1
CAVWPTPHDRGDSYNEQFF
TGTGCCGTCTGGCCCACCCCACACGACAGGGGCGACTCCTACAATGAGCAGTTCTTC
>TRBD1|.|TRBV10-3|TRBJ1-5
CAISLTGESNQPQHF
TGTGCCATCAGTTTGACAGGGGAGAGCAATCAGCCCCAGCATTTT
>TRBD2|.|TRBV7-9|TRBJ2-1
CASSRRAGEDEQFF
TGTGCCAGCAGCCGCCGGGCGGGGGAAGATGAGCAGTTCTTC
>.|.|TRBV5-4|TRBJ1-4
CASSFRSTNEKLFF
TGTGCCAGCAGCTTCAGATCAACTAATGAAAAACTGTTTTTT
>TRBD2|.|TRBV5-5|TRBJ2-1
CASSPGLAGHQFF
TGTGCCAGCAGCCCGGGACTAGCGGGCCATCAGTTCTTC
>.|few|TRBV27|TRBJ2-7
CASSLGPPREQYF
TGTGCCAGCAGTTTAGGCCCCCCGCGGGAGCAGTACTTC
>.|.|TRBV6-1|TRBJ2-7
CASSDGVRGNDEQYF
TGTGCCAGCAGTGATGGAGTCAGGGGAAACGACGAGCAGTACTTC
>.|.|TRBV7-9|TRBJ1-2
CASSQQGWYGYTF
TGTGCCAGCAGCCAACAGGGTTGGTATGGCTACACCTTC
>.|few|TRBV7-9|TRBJ1-1
CATGDIGTEAFF
TGTGCTACAGGAGATATCGGCACTGAAGCTTTCTTT
>.|medium-sized|TRBV27|TRBJ1-5
CASSHRDSNQPQHF
TGTGCCAGCAGTCACCGGGACAGCAATCAGCCCCAGCATTTT
>.|.|TRBV27|TRBJ2-1
CASRTAYNEQFF
TGTGCCAGCAGAACAGCCTACAATGAGCAGTTCTTC
>.|.|TRBV27|TRBJ2-7
CASSTSRQGSYEQYF
TGTGCCAGCAGTACTAGCCGACAGGGATCCTACGAGCAGTACTTC
>.|.|TRBV7-8|TRBJ1-1
CASALGWGTEAFF
TGTGCCAGCGCCCTTGGGTGGGGCACTGAAGCTTTCTTT
>.|.|TRBV7-8|TRBJ2-7
CASSFPGKNYEQYF
TGTGCCAGCAGCTTTCCCGGAAAAAACTACGAGCAGTACTTC
>TRBD1|.|TRBV6-1|TRBJ1-5
CASDRDHINQPQHF
TGTGCCAGTGACAGGGACCACATTAATCAGCCCCAGCATTTT
>TRBD2|once|TRBV9|TRBJ2-5
CASTPGGGDETQYF
TGTGCCAGCACCCCCGGCGGGGGGGACGAGACCCAGTACTTC
>TRBD1|.|TRBV30|TRBJ2-7
CAWTGGTYEQYF
TGTGCCTGGACAGGGGGCACCTACGAGCAGTACTTC